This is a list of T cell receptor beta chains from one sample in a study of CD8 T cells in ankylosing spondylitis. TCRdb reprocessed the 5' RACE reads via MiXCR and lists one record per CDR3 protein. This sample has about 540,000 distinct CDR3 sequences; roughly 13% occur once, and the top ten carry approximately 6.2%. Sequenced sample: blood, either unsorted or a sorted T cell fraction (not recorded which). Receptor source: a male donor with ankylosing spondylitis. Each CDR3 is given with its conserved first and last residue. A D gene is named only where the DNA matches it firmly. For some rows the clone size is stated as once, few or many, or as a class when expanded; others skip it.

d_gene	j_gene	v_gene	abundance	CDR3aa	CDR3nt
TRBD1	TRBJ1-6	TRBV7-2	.	CASSLGTGAAPLHF	TGTGCCAGCAGCTTAGGGACAGGGGCGGCACCCCTCCACTTT
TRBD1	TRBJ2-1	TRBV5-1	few	CASSSGQGGGEQFF	TGCGCCAGCAGCTCGGGACAGGGGGGCGGTGAGCAGTTCTTC
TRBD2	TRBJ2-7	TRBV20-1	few	CSATIPGLAGSKEQYF	TGCAGTGCTACCATACCGGGACTAGCGGGATCTAAGGAGCAGTACTTC
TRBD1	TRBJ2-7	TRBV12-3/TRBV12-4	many	CASRDSGTGPYEQYF	TGTGCCAGCAGGGACTCCGGGACAGGGCCCTACGAGCAGTACTTC
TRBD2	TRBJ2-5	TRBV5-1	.	CASSLAPTSGSGETQYF	TGCGCCAGCAGCTTGGCCCCTACTAGCGGGAGCGGGGAGACCCAGTACTTC
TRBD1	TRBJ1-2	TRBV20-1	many	CSARTGQGYDYGYTF	TGCAGTGCTAGAACTGGACAGGGCTATGACTATGGCTACACCTTC
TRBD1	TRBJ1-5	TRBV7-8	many	CASSLGQGIGQPQHF	TGTGCCAGCAGCTTAGGACAGGGGATCGGTCAGCCCCAGCATTTT
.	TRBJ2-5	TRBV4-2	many	CASSQALPSASQETQYF	TGTGCCAGCAGCCAAGCTCTTCCTAGCGCAAGTCAAGAGACCCAGTACTTC
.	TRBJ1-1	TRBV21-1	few	CASSKTTGADTEAFF	TGTGCCAGCAGCAAGACGACAGGGGCGGACACTGAAGCTTTCTTT
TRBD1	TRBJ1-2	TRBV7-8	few	CASSRTTGGNYGYTF	TGTGCCAGCAGCCGAACGACAGGGGGCAACTATGGCTACACCTTC
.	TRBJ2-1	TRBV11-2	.	CASSLASTSYNEQFF	TGTGCCAGCAGCTTAGCCTCAACCTCCTACAATGAGCAGTTCTTC
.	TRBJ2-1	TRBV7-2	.	CASSPLVSSYNEQFF	TGTGCCAGCAGCCCCCTAGTATCCTCCTACAATGAGCAGTTCTTC
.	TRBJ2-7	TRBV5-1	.	CASSLGLGGYEQYF	TGCGCCAGCAGCTTGGGGCTAGGGGGGTACGAGCAGTACTTC
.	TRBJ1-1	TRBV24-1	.	CATSDAGGDTEAFF	TGTGCCACCAGTGATGCCGGCGGTGACACTGAAGCTTTCTTT
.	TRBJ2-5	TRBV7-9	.	CASSSTTAGRETQYF	TGTGCCAGCAGCTCGACGACGGCGGGAAGGGAGACCCAGTACTTC
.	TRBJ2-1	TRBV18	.	CASSENVLAYNEQFF	TGTGCCAGCTCAGAGAATGTATTAGCTTACAATGAGCAGTTCTTC
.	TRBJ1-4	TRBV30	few	CAWSLGQGGEKLFF	TGTGCCTGGAGTTTGGGCCAGGGAGGTGAAAAACTGTTTTTT
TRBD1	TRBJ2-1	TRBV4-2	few	CASSQDARGRSGVF	TGTGCCAGCAGCCAAGATGCCAGGGGGCGCTCAGGGGTATTC
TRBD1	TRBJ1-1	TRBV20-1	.	CSARGPGQGAGTEAFF	TGCAGTGCTAGAGGCCCGGGACAGGGGGCAGGCACTGAAGCTTTCTTT
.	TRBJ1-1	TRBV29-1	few	CSVGRAGGGTEAFF	TGCAGCGTGGGGAGGGCCGGCGGGGGCACTGAAGCTTTCTTT
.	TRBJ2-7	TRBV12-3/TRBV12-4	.	CASSRGNTYEQYF	TGTGCCAGCAGTCGTGGGAATACCTACGAGCAGTACTTC
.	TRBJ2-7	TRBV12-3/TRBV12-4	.	CASRRDSAYEQYF	TGTGCCAGCAGGCGGGACAGCGCATACGAGCAGTACTTC
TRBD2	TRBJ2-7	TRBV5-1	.	CASSLLGLAGAREQYF	TGCGCCAGCAGCCTCCTCGGACTAGCGGGAGCGAGGGAGCAGTACTTC
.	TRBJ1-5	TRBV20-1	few	CSARDPGRFEPQHF	TGCAGTGCTAGAGATCCCGGAAGGTTTGAGCCCCAGCATTTT
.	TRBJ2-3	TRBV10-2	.	CASSGRTISTDTQYF	TGCGCCAGCAGTGGTCGGACCATTAGCACAGATACGCAGTATTTT
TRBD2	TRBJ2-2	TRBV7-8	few	CASSSSGGSNTGELFF	TGTGCCAGCAGCTCGAGCGGCGGGAGCAACACCGGGGAGCTGTTTTTT
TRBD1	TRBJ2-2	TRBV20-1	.	CSALEGTDTGELFF	TGCAGTGCCCTCGAAGGGACAGACACCGGGGAGCTGTTTTTT
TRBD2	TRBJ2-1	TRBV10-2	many	CASSRTSDVYNEQFF	TGCGCCAGCAGTCGGACTAGCGACGTCTACAATGAGCAGTTCTTC
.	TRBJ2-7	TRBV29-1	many	CSVRRSLYEQYF	TGCAGCGTCCGTCGTTCCTTATACGAGCAGTACTTC
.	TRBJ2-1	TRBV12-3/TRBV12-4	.	CASSLRQGNEQFF	TGTGCCAGCAGTTTACGGCAGGGGAATGAGCAGTTCTTC
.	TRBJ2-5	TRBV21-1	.	CASSSTSTASTQETQYF	TGTGCCAGCAGCTCTACTTCGACCGCGAGTACCCAAGAGACCCAGTACTTC
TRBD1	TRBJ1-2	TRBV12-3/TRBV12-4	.	CASSYDGQGLYGYTF	TGTGCCAGCAGTTACGACGGACAGGGGCTTTATGGCTACACCTTC
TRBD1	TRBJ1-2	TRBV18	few	CASSPGLGQGLNGYTF	TGTGCCAGCTCACCGGGGTTAGGACAGGGCCTAAATGGCTACACCTTC
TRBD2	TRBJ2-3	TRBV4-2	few	CASSQDLGGRASDTQYF	TGTGCCAGCAGCCAAGATCTAGGCGGGAGAGCCTCAGATACGCAGTATTTT
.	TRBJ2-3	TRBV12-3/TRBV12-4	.	CASRSGEGWTEVVDTQYF	TGTGCCAGCAGGTCGGGTGAGGGTTGGACTGAAGTTGTAGATACGCAGTATTTT
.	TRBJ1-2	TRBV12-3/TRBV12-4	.	CASSQTVLYGYTF	TGTGCCAGCAGCCAAACAGTGCTCTATGGCTACACCTTC
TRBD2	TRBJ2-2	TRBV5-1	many	CASSPRLAVDTGELFF	TGCGCCAGCAGCCCGAGACTAGCGGTAGACACCGGGGAGCTGTTTTTT
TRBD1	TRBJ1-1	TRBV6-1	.	CASSEETGAPNTEAFF	TGTGCCAGCAGTGAAGAGACAGGGGCTCCGAACACTGAAGCTTTCTTT
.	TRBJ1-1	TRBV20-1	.	CSASPSGYTEAFF	TGCAGTGCTAGCCCCTCGGGGTACACTGAAGCTTTCTTT
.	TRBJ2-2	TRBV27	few	CASTLELGTGELFF	TGTGCCAGCACCTTGGAGCTAGGCACCGGGGAGCTGTTTTTT
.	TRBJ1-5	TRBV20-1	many	CSARDGDQPQHF	TGCAGTGCTAGAGATGGAGATCAGCCCCAGCATTTT
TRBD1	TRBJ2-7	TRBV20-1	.	CSARDTGTGIYEQYF	TGCAGTGCTAGGGATACCGGGACAGGAATTTACGAGCAGTACTTC
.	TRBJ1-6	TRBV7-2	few	CASSEQGRNSPLHF	TGTGCCAGCAGCGAACAAGGGCGGAATTCACCCCTCCACTTT
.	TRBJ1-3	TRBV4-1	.	CASSQDSQPFSGNTIYF	TGCGCCAGCAGCCAAGATTCACAGCCGTTCTCTGGAAACACCATATATTTT
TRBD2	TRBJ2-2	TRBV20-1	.	CSALLAGGYTGELFF	TGCAGTGCTTTACTAGCGGGCGGGTACACCGGGGAGCTGTTTTTT
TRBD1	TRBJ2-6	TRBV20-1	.	CSAKKPGGGSSGANVLTF	TGCAGTGCCAAAAAACCAGGGGGCGGCTCGTCTGGGGCCAACGTCCTGACTTTC
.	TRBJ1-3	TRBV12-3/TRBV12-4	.	CASSLAGFPGAAIYF	TGTGCCAGCAGTTTAGCGGGGTTCCCTGGGGCCGCCATATATTTT
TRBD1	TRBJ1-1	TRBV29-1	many	CSVERDSSSEAFF	TGCAGCGTTGAGAGGGACAGTAGTTCTGAAGCTTTCTTT
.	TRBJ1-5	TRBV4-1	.	CASSQDGGYQPQHF	TGCGCCAGCAGCCAAGATGGGGGTTATCAGCCCCAGCATTTT
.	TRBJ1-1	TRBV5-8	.	CASSLLGGAEAFF	TGTGCCAGCAGCCTCTTGGGCGGGGCTGAAGCTTTCTTT
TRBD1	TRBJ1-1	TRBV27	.	CASSSFPRDSEAFF	TGTGCCAGCAGTTCCTTTCCGCGGGACAGTGAAGCTTTCTTT